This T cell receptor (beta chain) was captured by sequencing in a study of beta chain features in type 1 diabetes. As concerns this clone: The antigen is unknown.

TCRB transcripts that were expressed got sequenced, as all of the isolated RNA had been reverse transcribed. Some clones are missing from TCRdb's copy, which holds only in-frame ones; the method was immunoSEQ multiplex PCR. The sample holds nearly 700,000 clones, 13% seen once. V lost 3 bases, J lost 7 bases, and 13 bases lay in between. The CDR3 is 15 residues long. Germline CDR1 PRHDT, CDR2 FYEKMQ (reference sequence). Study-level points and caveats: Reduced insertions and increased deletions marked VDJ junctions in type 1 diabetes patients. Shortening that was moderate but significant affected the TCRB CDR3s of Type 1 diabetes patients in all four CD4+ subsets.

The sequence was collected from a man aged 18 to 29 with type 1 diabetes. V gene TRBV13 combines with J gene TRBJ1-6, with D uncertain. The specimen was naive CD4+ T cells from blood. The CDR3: CASSLWQSQNSPLHF. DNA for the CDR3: TGTGCCAGCAGCTTGTGGCAGAGCCAAAATTCACCCCTCCACTTT.